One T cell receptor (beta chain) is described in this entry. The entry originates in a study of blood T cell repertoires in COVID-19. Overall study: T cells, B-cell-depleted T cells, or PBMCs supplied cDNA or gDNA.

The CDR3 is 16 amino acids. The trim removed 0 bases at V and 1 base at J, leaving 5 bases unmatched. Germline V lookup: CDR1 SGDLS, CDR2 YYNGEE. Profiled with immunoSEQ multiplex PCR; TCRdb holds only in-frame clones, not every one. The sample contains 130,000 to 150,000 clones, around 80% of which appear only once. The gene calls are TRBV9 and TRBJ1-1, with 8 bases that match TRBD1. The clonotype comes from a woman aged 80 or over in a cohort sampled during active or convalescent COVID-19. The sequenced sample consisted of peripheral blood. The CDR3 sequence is CASSVGIRGPNTEAFF. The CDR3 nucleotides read TGTGCCAGCAGCGTAGGCATCAGGGGGCCGAACACTGAAGCTTTCTTT.